The 23 T cell receptor beta chains presented below share a single source sample, sequenced in a study of T cell repertoires in cytomegalovirus infection. Using its own MiXCR run on the reads, TCRdb lists one record per CDR3 protein. This sample has fewer than 900,000 distinct CDR3 sequences, with almost 30% found just once. Their antigens remain unidentified. This sample comprised cultured CD8+ T cells from PBMCs, obtained from culture after CMV antigen stimulation. These receptors were collected from a human donor in good health (CMV status not recorded). Some clones in this sample may be carry-over from other donors' samples.

This clonotype was detected ten times or more. This chain connects TRBV7-8 to TRBJ1-1, with TRBD1 as a possible D gene (6 bases). Trimming removed 8 bases from V and 0 bases from J, with 10 bases in between. The CDR3 runs to 13 residues. The germline V gene encodes CDR1 SGHVS and CDR2 FQNEAQ. The CDR3 DNA is TGTGCCAGCCGGGGGGCGATGAACACTGAAGCTTTCTTT. Its protein product is CASRGAMNTEAFF. Filled out from reference TRBV7-8 and TRBJ1-1, the complete variable domain reads GAGVSQSPRYKVAKRGQDVALRCDPISGHVSLFWYQQALGQGPEFLTYFQNEAQLDKSGLPSDRFFAERPEGSVSTLKIQRTQQEDSAVYLCASRGAMNTEAFFGQGTRLTVV.

This chain joins TRBV10-3 and TRBJ2-1; D may be TRBD1 or TRBD2 (5 bases each). Trimming removed 0 bases from V and 2 bases from J, with 14 bases in between. The CDR3 extends over 17 amino acids. CDR1 and CDR2 (germline): ENHRY, SYGVKD. The CDR3 sequence is CAISESGTSRAYNEQFF. Here the CDR3 DNA reads TGTGCCATCAGTGAGTCGGGGACCTCACGGGCCTACAATGAGCAGTTCTTC.

This clonotype was seen many times. The chain couples TRBV4-1 to TRBJ1-1; D is undetermined. V dropped 1 base and J dropped 4 bases, with 7 bases sitting between them. Germline CDR1 is MGHRA and CDR2 is YSYEKL. This CDR3 comprises 13 residues. The CDR3 protein is CASSQGGRTEAFF. The CDR3 coding sequence is TGCGCCAGCAGCCAAGGTGGCCGCACTGAAGCTTTCTTT.

The CDR3: CASSRRKGLQETQYF. The CDR3 DNA reads as TGTGCCAGCAGTCGCCGGAAGGGCCTCCAAGAGACCCAGTACTTC. The chain employs TRBV27 and TRBJ2-5, with D uncertain. V dropped 5 bases and J dropped 1 base, with 14 bases sitting between them. This CDR3 region has 15 residues. Germline V gene data show CDR1 as MNHEY and CDR2 as SMNVEV (reference sequence).

A few counts support this clonotype. The gene calls are TRBV27 and TRBJ1-1; D is unresolved. This CDR3 comprises 12 residues. Trimming took off 5 bases at V and 1 base at J, with 5 bases between the two ends. Germline V gives CDR1 MNHEY, CDR2 SMNVEV (reference sequence). CDR3: CASSTQNTEAFF. The CDR3 DNA sequence: TGTGCCAGCAGTACCCAGAACACTGAAGCTTTCTTT.

At least ten counts were recorded for this clonotype. V usage is TRBV7-2 and J usage is TRBJ2-3; D uncertain. This CDR3 has 16 residues. The germline V gene encodes CDR1 SGHTA and CDR2 FQGNSA. V gave up 5 bases and J gave up 5 bases, with 20 bases separating them. CDR3 loop: CASSPFSDLGQDTQYF. CDR3 nucleotides: TGTGCCAGCAGCCCCTTTTCAGACCTCGGGCAAGATACGCAGTATTTT.

This clonotype was observed at least ten times. The CDR3 loop is CASSFWGGADGYTF. Here the CDR3 DNA reads TGTGCCAGCAGTTTCTGGGGAGGGGCAGATGGCTACACCTTC. This rearrangement joins TRBV12-3 or TRBV12-4 to TRBJ1-2; D possibly corresponds to TRBD1 (5 bases). The CDR3 consists of 14 residues. V was trimmed by 3 bases and J by 6 bases, leaving 14 bases between them.

With respect to this clonotype: Because it lacks the conserved phenylalanine or tryptophan at the end, this CDR3 is likely a read error. The chain uses TRBV4-1 and TRBJ1-1, with 7 positions matching TRBD1. Germline CDR1 and CDR2: MGHRA and YSYEKL. The CDR3 covers 14 residues. V lost 4 bases to trimming and J lost 6 bases; unmatched junction nucleotides: 8. CDR3 sequence reads: CASSPREGAAEAFL. The CDR3 region has the DNA TGCGCCAGCAGCCCTCGCGAGGGGGCGGCTGAAGCTTTCCTT.

V usage is TRBV7-6 and J usage is TRBJ2-7; TRBD1 agrees at 11 bases. Per germline, CDR1 SGHVS and CDR2 FNYEAQ. The CDR3 contains 19 residues. The V gene end was trimmed by 7 bases and the J gene end by 0 bases; junction bases not matched to a gene: 17. The CDR3 here is CASIPSGTGGKISSYEQYF. In nucleotides, the CDR3 is TGTGCCAGCATCCCCTCCGGGACAGGGGGTAAAATTAGCTCCTACGAGCAGTACTTC.

This clonotype was counted between two and nine times. V gene TRBV4-2 combines with J gene TRBJ1-1, with no clear D. There are 18 residues in the CDR3. Per the germline V gene, CDR1 is LGHNA and CDR2 is YNFKEQ. V dropped 0 bases and J dropped 2 bases, with 19 bases sitting between them. In DNA form, the CDR3 reads TGTGCCAGCAGCCAAGAGGCCCCTATACAAGAATTTAACACTGAAGCTTTCTTT. This sequence encodes CASSQEAPIQEFNTEAFF.

This clonotype was seen only a few times. The V call is TRBV7-9, the J call TRBJ2-4; D not resolved. Per the germline V gene, CDR1 is SEHNR and CDR2 is FQNEAQ (reference sequence). The CDR3 sequence is 15 residues long. Trimming took 8 bases from V and 0 from J, leaving 14 bases between them. This CDR3 reads CASGDVDLAKNIQYF. CDR3 coding DNA: TGTGCCAGCGGCGACGTTGACCTAGCCAAAAACATTCAGTACTTC.

The sample holds a few counts of this clonotype. V usage is TRBV7-9 and J usage is TRBJ1-1, with D hard to call. Germline V gene sequence: CDR1 SEHNR, CDR2 FQNEAQ (reference sequence). This CDR3 is 14 amino acids long. With 6 bases removed from V and 4 bases from J, the gap between germline ends came to 15 bases. CDR3 amino acids: CASSPEARATEAFF. The CDR3 bases are TGTGCCAGCAGTCCAGAGGCGCGAGCCACTGAAGCTTTCTTT.

This clonotype was detected a few times. The chain carries TRBV6-5 and TRBJ1-2; 8 nucleotides match TRBD1. V dropped 0 bases and J dropped 5; count of bases not matched to a gene: 5. This CDR3 contains 15 residues. Germline V gene sequence: CDR1 MNHEY, CDR2 SVGAGI. CDR3 in amino acids: CASSYSPGTGYGYTF. As DNA, the CDR3 is TGTGCCAGCAGTTACTCTCCCGGGACAGGATATGGCTACACCTTC.

This clonotype has more than one count but fewer than ten. This chain links TRBV7-8 with TRBJ1-1, with D perhaps TRBD1 (6 bases). The CDR3 contains 11 residues. Germline lookup yields CDR1 SGHVS and CDR2 FQNEAQ. Trimming took 5 bases from V and 11 from J, leaving 12 bases between them. The chain's CDR3 is CASSLRGAAFF. CDR3 DNA sequence: TGTGCCAGCAGCCTCAGGGGAGCGGCTTTCTTT.

This clonotype was seen a few times. The chain recombines TRBV7-2 with TRBJ1-2, with D unclear. Looked up from germline, CDR1 is SGHTA and CDR2 is FQGNSA. V gave up 2 bases and J gave up 2 bases, with 6 bases separating them. The CDR3 is made up of 13 amino acids. CDR3 coding DNA: TGTGCCAGCAGCTTACAGCAAAACTATGGCTACACCTTC. This sequence encodes CASSLQQNYGYTF.

The chain combines TRBV6-5 with TRBJ1-2; D remains unclear. V lost 3 bases and J 0 bases, leaving 14 bases between the germline ends. Per the germline V gene, CDR1 is MNHEY and CDR2 is SVGAGI. The CDR3 totals 16 residues. CDR3 bases: TGTGCCAGCAGTTATCGGCAGGCCCTAGCTAACTATGGCTACACCTTC. Its protein product is CASSYRQALANYGYTF.

This clonotype was picked up a small number of times. CDR3 protein: CASRTGEGYTF. The CDR3 coding sequence is TGTGCCAGTCGGACAGGGGAAGGCTACACCTTC. The chain is built from TRBV19 and TRBJ1-2, with 9 bases fitting TRBD1. The CDR3 is 11 amino acids. Germline loops: CDR1 LNHDA, CDR2 SQIVND (reference sequence). Trimming cost V 8 bases and J 8 bases; bases outside gene matches: 3.

This clonotype was counted only a few times. The chain joins TRBV18 to TRBJ2-3, with 8 bases fitting TRBD1. This CDR3 has 16 amino acids. V gave up 2 bases and J gave up 2 bases; unmatched junction bases: 6. Germline assignment: CDR1 KGHSH and CDR2 LQKENI. In DNA form, the CDR3 reads TGTGCCAGCTCACCAGCCGACAGGGGTCACACAGATACGCAGTATTTT. This codes for CASSPADRGHTDTQYF.

This chain joins TRBV7-9 and TRBJ1-2; tentative D call: TRBD1 (5 bases). Deletions cut 6 bases from V and 11 bases from J, with 19 bases between. The length of the CDR3 is 13 residues. Germline CDR1 and CDR2: SEHNR and FQNEAQ (reference sequence). The CDR3: CASSLGGGVFYTF. In nucleotides, the CDR3 is TGTGCCAGCAGTCTTGGCGGAGGGGTCTTTTACACCTTC.

J is TRBJ2-7 and V is TRBV10-3; D gene unclear. Germline values: CDR1 ENHRY, CDR2 SYGVKD. Trimming left V 11 bases short and J 3 bases short, with 23 bases between. The CDR3 has 15 residues. The CDR3 protein is CAVLSSETGVYEQYF. The CDR3 DNA sequence: TGTGCCGTCCTCTCGTCAGAGACCGGTGTCTACGAGCAGTACTTC.

V usage is TRBV6-1 and J usage is TRBJ1-6; D is perhaps TRBD1 (6 bases). The CDR3 spans 14 residues. Trimming pared 6 bases from V and 9 bases from J, leaving 15 bases between. Germline-derived CDR1 and CDR2 are MNHNS and SASEGT. This chain's CDR3 is CASRSGTSFSPLHF. CDR3 DNA: TGTGCCAGCAGGTCCGGGACAAGTTTTTCACCCCTCCACTTT.

This clonotype was detected only a few times. The V and J genes are TRBV20-1 and TRBJ2-7, with D perhaps assigned TRBD1 or TRBD2 (6 bases each). The CDR3 totals 14 residues. Germline V lookup: CDR1 DFQATT, CDR2 SNEGSKA (reference sequence). Trimming cost V 0 bases and J 3 bases, with 12 bases left between them. The CDR3 DNA is TGCAGTGCTAGAGATCTTGAGGGGGGCTACGAGCAGTACTTC. Protein sequence: CSARDLEGGYEQYF.

This chain joins TRBV5-1 and TRBJ2-5; 8 positions match TRBD1. The V gene end was trimmed by 4 bases and the J gene end by 5 bases; junction bases not matched to a gene: 13. The CDR3 is made up of 16 amino acids. In germline, CDR1 is SGHRS, CDR2 YFSETQ. CDR3 protein: CASSPELAGGFETQYF. The CDR3 coding sequence is TGCGCCAGCAGCCCGGAACTGGCAGGGGGCTTTGAGACCCAGTACTTC.